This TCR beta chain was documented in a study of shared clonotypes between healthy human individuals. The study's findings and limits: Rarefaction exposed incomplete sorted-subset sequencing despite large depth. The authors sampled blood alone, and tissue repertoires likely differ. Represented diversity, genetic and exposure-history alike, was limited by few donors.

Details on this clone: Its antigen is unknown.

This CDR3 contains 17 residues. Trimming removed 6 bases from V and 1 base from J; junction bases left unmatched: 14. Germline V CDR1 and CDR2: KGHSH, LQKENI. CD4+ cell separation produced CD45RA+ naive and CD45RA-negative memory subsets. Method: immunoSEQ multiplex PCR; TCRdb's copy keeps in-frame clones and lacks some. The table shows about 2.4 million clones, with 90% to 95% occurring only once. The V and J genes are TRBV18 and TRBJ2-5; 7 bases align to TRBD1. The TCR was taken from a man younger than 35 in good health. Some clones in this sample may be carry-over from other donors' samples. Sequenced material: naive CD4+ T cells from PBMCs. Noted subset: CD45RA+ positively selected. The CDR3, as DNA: TGTGCCAGCTCGGGTGTTCGACAGGGTCAGTTCCAAGAGACCCAGTACTTC. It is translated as CASSGVRQGQFQETQYF.